These 30 T cell receptor beta chains were all obtained from the same sample, sequenced in a study of Ad26.COV2.S vaccination and SARS-CoV-2 variants. Sequencing was performed with immunoSEQ multiplex PCR; in TCRdb, only in-frame clones are kept and a portion is missing. The data contain 200,000 to 250,000 clones, roughly 90% of them singletons. Documented treatment: about 20 received Ad26.COV2.S at low or high dose, single or two shots; about 5 received placebo; per-sample allocation not given. The samples date from day 63 after the first vaccine or placebo injection. This specimen was peripheral blood, taken in a trial of Ad26.COV2.S vaccine versus placebo. Receptors originate from a person aged 18-65 years who received the Ad26.COV2.S COVID-19 vaccine or a placebo.

The chain joins TRBV28 to TRBJ2-7; D unclear. The CDR3 sequence is 11 residues long. The germline gives CDR1 MDHEN, CDR2 SYDVKM. V lost 5 bases and J lost 0, with 2 bases in between. Here the CDR3 DNA reads TGTGCCAGCAGTGACTCCTACGAGCAGTACTTC. It specifies CASSDSYEQYF.

The chain has TRBV19 and TRBJ2-5, with D perhaps assigned TRBD1 or TRBD2 (5 bases each). V was clipped by 4 bases and J by 3 bases, with 15 bases between them. Germline CDR1 LNHDA, CDR2 SQIVND (reference sequence). The CDR3 loop spans 15 amino acids. The chain's CDR3 is CASSTPTGTEETQYF. The CDR3 DNA follows: TGTGCCAGTAGTACCCCTACGGGGACCGAAGAGACCCAGTACTTC.

The V and J genes are TRBV5-3 and TRBJ2-1, with D maybe TRBD1 (6 bases). TRBV5-3 is an ORF, and what it does is uncertain. V was trimmed by 0 bases and J by 6 bases, leaving 13 bases between them. This CDR3 has 15 amino acids. The CDR3 protein is CARSLDRVALNEQFF. The CDR3 DNA follows: TGTGCCAGAAGCTTGGACAGGGTCGCCCTCAATGAGCAGTTCTTC.

This clone has a single count. The chain couples TRBV19 to TRBJ2-7; 9 bases align to TRBD1. Trimming at V came to 5 bases and at J to 5 bases, leaving 16 bases not matched to a gene. This CDR3 contains 17 residues. Germline V lookup: CDR1 LNHDA, CDR2 SQIVND (reference sequence). CDR3 nucleotides: TGTGCCAGTAGTTCCCTCCTAACCGGGACAGGGATCAACGAGCAGTACTTC. Its protein product is CASSSLLTGTGINEQYF.

The chain is built from TRBV7-9 and TRBJ2-2; D is possibly TRBD1 (6 bases). The germline V gene encodes CDR1 SEHNR and CDR2 FQNEAQ (reference sequence). The germline V and J ends were trimmed by 5 bases and 4 bases, with 17 bases remaining between them. This CDR3 region has 16 residues. The CDR3 DNA sequence: TGTGCCAGCAGCCCACAGGGTCAGGGACCCACCGGGGAGCTGTTTTTT. Translating it yields CASSPQGQGPTGELFF.

The V call is TRBV7-9, the J call TRBJ1-6; 8 nucleotides agree with TRBD1. The V gene end was trimmed by 4 bases and the J gene end by 9 bases; junction bases not matched to a gene: 14. The CDR3 sequence is 17 residues long. Germline lookup yields CDR1 SEHNR and CDR2 FQNEAQ (reference sequence). DNA for the CDR3: TGTGCCAGCAGCTGGTATATGGACAGGGACAAGGGTTCACCCCTCCACTTT. This encodes CASSWYMDRDKGSPLHF.

The rearrangement links TRBV6-5 to TRBJ2-3, with D possibly TRBD2 on 6 matching bases. The length of the CDR3 is 15 residues. Trimming pared 10 bases from V and 0 bases from J, leaving 17 bases between. Germline V gene data show CDR1 as MNHEY and CDR2 as SVGAGI. This chain's CDR3 is CATTSGRGSTDTQYF. In DNA, the CDR3 is TGTGCCACAACATCCGGGAGAGGTAGCACAGATACGCAGTATTTT.

CDR3 region: CASSPIHLARKPLHF. CDR3 DNA: TGTGCCAGCAGTCCAATTCATCTAGCCAGGAAACCCCTCCACTTT. V gene TRBV28 combines with J gene TRBJ1-6; no definite D call. CDR3 length: 15 residues. V was cut by 5 bases and J by 12 bases, with 20 bases left in between. Germline-derived CDR1 and CDR2 are MDHEN and SYDVKM.

This chain connects TRBV20-1 to TRBJ2-1, with 7 positions matching TRBD2. This CDR3 region has 17 residues. Trimming removed 3 bases from V and 12 bases from J; junction bases left unmatched: 23. In germline, CDR1 is DFQATT, CDR2 SNEGSKA (reference sequence). The CDR3 here is CSASVTGGTRGARGQFF. DNA of the CDR3: TGCAGTGCTAGTGTTACCGGGGGGACTCGCGGGGCACGGGGGCAGTTCTTC.

The chain recombines TRBV30 with TRBJ2-5; no clear D gene. Trimming removed 7 bases from V and 1 base from J, with 16 bases in between. The CDR3 sequence is 14 residues long. Germline CDR1 GTSNPN, CDR2 SVGIG (reference sequence). CDR3 nucleotide sequence: TGTGCCTTGTTGCGACGACCTCCCCAAGAGACCCAGTACTTC. Translated, it gives CALLRRPPQETQYF.

This chain uses TRBV6-5 with TRBJ1-2; no reliable D call. The CDR3 has 13 amino acids. Germline CDR1 and CDR2: MNHEY and SVGAGI. Between the trimmed V and J ends, which lost 6 bases and 4 bases, there was a span of 12 bases. CDR3 region: CASRQKQSYGYTF. The DNA of the CDR3 is TGTGCCAGCAGGCAGAAACAGAGCTATGGCTACACCTTC.

The chain employs TRBV29-1 and TRBJ1-5; D is perhaps TRBD1 (6 bases). The CDR3 consists of 13 residues. Germline CDR1 is SQVTM and CDR2 is ANQGSEA. V lost 1 base to trimming and J lost 5 bases, with 9 bases between them. CDR3 protein: CSVEVSGDQPQHF. CDR3 nucleotides: TGCAGCGTTGAAGTTTCAGGGGATCAGCCCCAGCATTTT.

The V gene is TRBV18, the J gene TRBJ1-5; no clear D. The length of the CDR3 is 14 residues. Germline values: CDR1 KGHSH, CDR2 LQKENI. With 6 bases removed from V and 12 bases from J, the gap between germline ends came to 21 bases. The CDR3 region is CASSETRTAGFQHF. The CDR3 nucleotides read TGTGCCAGCTCCGAAACGAGGACCGCTGGCTTCCAGCATTTT.

The chain has TRBV9 and TRBJ1-1, with a possible D match to TRBD1 (5 bases). Trimming left V 0 bases short and J 0 bases short, with 6 bases between. The CDR3 loop spans 14 amino acids. The germline V gene has CDR1 SGDLS and CDR2 YYNGEE. The CDR3 sequence is CASSVGTLNTEAFF. The DNA for the CDR3 is TGTGCCAGCAGCGTAGGGACACTGAACACTGAAGCTTTCTTT.

This chain joins TRBV19 and TRBJ1-3, with 8 bases lining up with TRBD1. The trim removed 6 bases at V and 6 bases at J, leaving 7 bases unmatched. Germline V gives CDR1 LNHDA, CDR2 SQIVND (reference sequence). This CDR3 spans 14 amino acids. This CDR3 is CASRQDRAENTIYF. CDR3 nucleotides: TGTGCCAGTAGACAGGACAGGGCGGAAAACACCATATATTTT.

This clone was detected only a few times. V gene TRBV18 combines with J gene TRBJ1-2; D gene ambiguous. V was shortened by 2 bases and J by 3 bases, with 7 bases between the two germline ends. Per germline, CDR1 KGHSH and CDR2 LQKENI. There are 13 residues in the CDR3. CDR3 nucleotide sequence: TGTGCCAGCTCACCAACGCAGGACTATGGCTACACCTTC. Translating it yields CASSPTQDYGYTF. Full variable domain (remainder filled in from reference TRBV18 and TRBJ1-2): NAGVMQNPRHLVRRRGQEARLRCSPMKGHSHVYWYRQLPEEGLKFMVYLQKENIIDESGMPKERFSAEFPKEGPSILRIQQVVRGDSAAYFCASSPTQDYGYTFGSGTRLTVV.

The rearrangement uses TRBV7-8 and TRBJ2-1; no definite D call. Deletions cut 7 bases from V and 2 bases from J, with 21 bases between. The germline gives CDR1 SGHVS, CDR2 FQNEAQ. The CDR3 totals 17 residues. DNA for the CDR3: TGTGCCAGCACCCCCTCAAGACAACAAGGCGCCTACAATGAGCAGTTCTTC. The encoded protein is CASTPSRQQGAYNEQFF.

This chain links TRBV27 with TRBJ2-7; D remains ambiguous. The germline gives CDR1 MNHEY, CDR2 SMNVEV (reference sequence). The germline V and J ends were trimmed by 8 bases and 1 base, with 9 bases remaining between them. The CDR3 spans 12 residues. DNA of the CDR3: TGTGCCAGCTTTAGTAGTTCCTACGAGCAGTACTTC. Translating it yields CASFSSSYEQYF.

V is TRBV7-2 and J is TRBJ1-2, with TRBD1 matching over 9 bases. The CDR3 runs 15 residues. The V and J ends lost 5 bases and 8 bases, in that order; junction bases with no gene match: 12. From germline, CDR1 is SGHTA and CDR2 FQGNSA. CDR3 DNA: TGTGCCAGCAGCGCACAACAGGGGGCGATAGAAGGCTACACCTTC. Its protein product is CASSAQQGAIEGYTF. The entire variable domain, with the rest obtained from reference TRBV7-2 and TRBJ1-2, is as follows: GAGVSQSPSNKVTEKGKDVELRCDPISGHTALYWYRQSLGQGLEFLIYFQGNSAPDKSGLPSDRFSAERTGGSVSTLTIQRTQQEDSAVYLCASSAQQGAIEGYTFGSGTRLTVV.

V usage is TRBV15 and J usage is TRBJ1-4; a possible D gene is TRBD1 (5 bases). Trimming cost V 3 bases and J 8 bases, with 13 bases left between them. From germline, CDR1 is LNHNV and CDR2 YYDKDF (reference sequence). This CDR3 contains 14 residues. CDR3 loop: CATSREGLSEKLFF. CDR3 in DNA: TGTGCCACCAGCAGGGAGGGGCTAAGCGAAAAACTGTTTTTT.

This chain's CDR3 is CASSRDSETQYF. In nucleotides, the CDR3 is TGTGCCAGCAGCAGGGACAGCGAGACCCAGTACTTC. The rearrangement uses TRBV12-3 or TRBV12-4 and TRBJ2-5; 7 bases fit TRBD1. Unmatched junction bases numbered 3, after V lost 6 bases and J lost 5 bases. The CDR3 extends over 12 amino acids.

The J gene is TRBJ2-7, the V gene TRBV7-9, with 11 bases aligning to TRBD2. Germline CDR1 and CDR2: SEHNR and FQNEAQ (reference sequence). The J segment lost 1 base and the V segment lost 5 bases, leaving 4 bases of the junction unmatched. The CDR3 totals 15 residues. CDR3 coding DNA: TGTGCCAGCAGCCCCTCTAGCGGGAGGTCCTACGAGCAGTACTTC. Its translation: CASSPSSGRSYEQYF.

J is TRBJ2-2 and V is TRBV25-1; D gene uncertain. V lost 3 bases and J 4 bases, leaving 12 bases between the germline ends. This CDR3 spans 15 amino acids. Germline V gene data show CDR1 as MGHDK and CDR2 as SYGVNS. The CDR3 DNA sequence: TGTGCCAGCAGTGAGGGCGCCGTGGGCACCGGGGAGCTGTTTTTT. Translating gives CASSEGAVGTGELFF. Supplemented by reference TRBV25-1 and TRBJ2-2, the full variable domain reads EADIYQTPRYLVIGTGKKITLECSQTMGHDKMYWYQQDPGMELHLIHYSYGVNSTEKGDLSSESTVSRIRTEHFPLTLESARPSHTSQYLCASSEGAVGTGELFFGEGSRLTVL.

This chain connects TRBV5-1 to TRBJ2-5; 11 nucleotides line up with TRBD1. Germline values: CDR1 SGHRS, CDR2 YFSETQ. The CDR3 spans 16 residues. Trimming took 4 bases from V and 3 from J; bases not matched to a gene: 8. The chain's CDR3 is CASSLGTGGEEETQYF. CDR3 bases: TGCGCCAGCAGCCTCGGGACAGGGGGGGAGGAAGAGACCCAGTACTTC.

The V call is TRBV27, the J call TRBJ2-7, with D maybe TRBD2 (6 bases). The CDR3 is 15 residues long. Germline-derived CDR1 and CDR2 are MNHEY and SMNVEV (reference sequence). Trimming cost V 3 bases and J 0 bases, with 12 bases left between them. CDR3 in DNA: TGTGCCAGCAGTTTTGGTCGGGACTCCTCCTACGAGCAGTACTTC. Translating gives CASSFGRDSSYEQYF.

The chain carries TRBV28 and TRBJ1-6; 7 bases align to TRBD1. CDR1 is MDHEN and CDR2 is SYDVKM in the germline V gene. V gave up 5 bases and J gave up 10 bases; unmatched junction bases: 14. The CDR3 length is 16 residues. This chain's CDR3 is CASSLGPAGGESPLHF. Here the CDR3 DNA reads TGTGCCAGCAGTCTCGGACCGGCAGGGGGGGAGTCACCCCTCCACTTT.

V is TRBV4-1 and J is TRBJ2-7; 8 nucleotides agree with TRBD1. This CDR3 has 18 residues. With 0 bases clipped from V and 2 bases from J, the junction kept 12 bases outside the gene matches. Germline V gene sequence: CDR1 MGHRA, CDR2 YSYEKL. DNA of the CDR3: TGCGCCAGCAGCCAAGATAAGGCAGGGGGCTTTATAGCCTACGAGCAGTACTTC. Translating it yields CASSQDKAGGFIAYEQYF.

V usage is TRBV27 and J usage is TRBJ2-6; D is undetermined. Germline CDR1 MNHEY, CDR2 SMNVEV (reference sequence). Trimming removed 3 bases at V and 2 bases at J, with 5 bases between. The CDR3 covers 14 residues. CDR3 bases: TGTGCCAGCAGTTTTAGGGCTGGGGCCAACGTCCTGACTTTC. Encoded protein: CASSFRAGANVLTF.

This chain uses TRBV6-5 with TRBJ1-6; 10 positions match TRBD1. The junction had 9 bases not matched to a gene; V was cut back by 7 bases and J by 9 bases. From germline, CDR1 is MNHEY and CDR2 SVGAGI. This CDR3 is 15 amino acids long. This chain's CDR3 is CASTPRGQGSSPLHF. CDR3 DNA sequence: TGTGCCAGCACCCCAAGGGGACAGGGGTCTTCACCCCTCCACTTT.

V and J are TRBV5-1 and TRBJ1-5, with D perhaps TRBD1 (6 bases). The CDR3 is 14 residues long. Germline V gene data show CDR1 as SGHRS and CDR2 as YFSETQ. Trimming removed 4 bases at V and 7 bases at J, with 15 bases between. The CDR3 nucleotides read TGCGCCAGCAGCCCCGGGACACTAGGCCAGCCCCAGCATTTT. It is translated as CASSPGTLGQPQHF.